This T cell receptor beta chain derives from a study of cytomegalovirus exposure and HLA in healthy donors. Study-wide context: An early release of data contained 75 million to 90 million unique TCRs, which came from HLA-typed donors.

The PCR employed 60 Vbeta primers together with 13 Jbeta primers. Data came from immunoSEQ multiplex PCR; TCRdb stores just in-frame clones and leaves some out. Of around 200,000 clones in the sample, under 85% were seen once. Study conclusions and caveats: While the bulk of TCR sequences proved rare, some public TCRs turned up in many donors. Later analysis demonstrated an association between a missense DCLRE1C variant and TCR beta V- and J-gene trimming.

Details on this clone: What it binds is unknown.

Between the trimmed V and J ends, which lost 3 bases and 5 bases, there was a span of 8 bases. Per germline, CDR1 DFQATT and CDR2 SNEGSKA (reference sequence). The CDR3 runs 11 residues. The V and J genes are TRBV20-1 and TRBJ2-7; D is unresolved. What was sequenced was PBMCs. The sequence was collected from a male donor in good health and CMV-seronegative. The CDR3 sequence is CSASPRDEQYF. In nucleotides, the CDR3 is TGCAGTGCTAGCCCCCGGGACGAGCAGTACTTC.